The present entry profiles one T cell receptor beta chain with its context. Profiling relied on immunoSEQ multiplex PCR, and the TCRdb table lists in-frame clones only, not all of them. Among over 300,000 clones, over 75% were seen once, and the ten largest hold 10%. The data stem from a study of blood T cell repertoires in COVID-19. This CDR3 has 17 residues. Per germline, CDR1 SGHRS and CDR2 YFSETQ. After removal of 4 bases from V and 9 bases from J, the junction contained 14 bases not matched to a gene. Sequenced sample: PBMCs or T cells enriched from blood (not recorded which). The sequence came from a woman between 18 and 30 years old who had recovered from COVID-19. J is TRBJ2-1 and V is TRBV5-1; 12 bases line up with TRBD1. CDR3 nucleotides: TGCGCCAGCAGCCAGACTACCCCGGGACAGGGGGCGCCTGAGCAGTTCTTC. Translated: CASSQTTPGQGAPEQFF. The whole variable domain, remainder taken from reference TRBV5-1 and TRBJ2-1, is KAGVTQTPRYLIKTRGQQVTLSCSPISGHRSVSWYQQTPGQGLQFLFEYFSETQRNKGNFPGRFSGRQFSNSRSEMNVSTLELGDSALYLCASSQTTPGQGAPEQFFGPGTRLTVL.